These T cell receptor beta chains were read from a single sample in a study of T-cell memory formation after mild COVID-19. TCRdb re-derived calls from the 5' RACE reads in MiXCR, one entry per CDR3 protein. The sample lists approximately 260,000 distinct CDR3 sequences, 15% to 20% occurring once. The sequenced sample was PBMCs or a T cell subset sorted from them (not recorded which). All receptors come from a man younger than 35 who had mild COVID-19 (a few samples of this study predate the infection). Cell type and time point are not known. CDR3s include the opening cysteine and the closing phenylalanine or tryptophan. D genes are given only for firm matches. Only part of the rows carry a size: once, few, many, or a class if the clone is expanded.

J gene: TRBJ2-3
clone size: -
V gene: TRBV5-1
D gene: TRBD2
CDR3 protein: CASSLWGLAGGRTDTQYF
CDR3 DNA: TGCGCCAGCAGCTTGTGGGGACTAGCGGGGGGTCGCACAGATACGCAGTATTTT

J gene: TRBJ2-1
clone size: -
V gene: TRBV9
D gene: TRBD1
CDR3 protein: CASSVAAGGSGEQFF
CDR3 DNA: TGTGCCAGCAGCGTAGCCGCAGGGGGCTCGGGGGAGCAGTTCTTC

J gene: TRBJ2-4
clone size: many
V gene: TRBV4-1
D gene: TRBD1
CDR3 protein: CASSQVVRDRKNIQYF
CDR3 DNA: TGCGCCAGCAGCCAAGTCGTCCGGGACAGAAAAAACATTCAGTACTTC

J gene: TRBJ1-5
clone size: -
V gene: TRBV2
D gene: -
CDR3 protein: CASSFQVGYSNQPQHF
CDR3 DNA: TGTGCCAGCAGTTTCCAAGTCGGGTATAGCAATCAGCCCCAGCATTTT

J gene: TRBJ1-1
clone size: few
V gene: TRBV12-3/TRBV12-4
D gene: -
CDR3 protein: CASSLAGAVFF
CDR3 DNA: TGTGCCAGCAGTTTAGCAGGGGCTGTTTTCTTT

J gene: TRBJ2-1
clone size: -
V gene: TRBV9
D gene: TRBD2
CDR3 protein: CASSAVGAGGPNEQFF
CDR3 DNA: TGTGCCAGCAGCGCCGTCGGAGCGGGGGGCCCAAATGAGCAGTTCTTC

J gene: TRBJ1-1
clone size: -
V gene: TRBV10-3
D gene: -
CDR3 protein: CAISESLMDVNTEAFF
CDR3 DNA: TGTGCCATCAGTGAGTCGCTCATGGACGTGAACACTGAAGCTTTCTTT

J gene: TRBJ1-4
clone size: -
V gene: TRBV7-9
D gene: -
CDR3 protein: CASSDNGAGRTNEKLFF
CDR3 DNA: TGTGCCAGCAGCGACAACGGGGCGGGCAGGACTAATGAAAAACTGTTTTTT

J gene: TRBJ2-3
clone size: few
V gene: TRBV29-1
D gene: -
CDR3 protein: CSVEVYASTDTQYF
CDR3 DNA: TGCAGCGTTGAAGTTTATGCCAGCACAGATACGCAGTATTTT

J gene: TRBJ1-1
clone size: -
V gene: TRBV7-2
D gene: -
CDR3 protein: CASSRQQGAQEAFF
CDR3 DNA: TGTGCCAGCAGTCGCCAACAGGGTGCCCAGGAAGCTTTCTTT

J gene: TRBJ1-2
clone size: -
V gene: TRBV21-1
D gene: -
CDR3 protein: CASIYDPTGYGYTF
CDR3 DNA: TGTGCCAGCATCTATGATCCCACGGGCTATGGCTACACCTTC

J gene: TRBJ1-1
clone size: few
V gene: TRBV5-1
D gene: -
CDR3 protein: CASSLGLGGTEAFF
CDR3 DNA: TGCGCCAGCAGCTTGGGGCTGGGGGGAACTGAAGCTTTCTTT

J gene: TRBJ2-7
clone size: -
V gene: TRBV24-1
D gene: -
CDR3 protein: CATSDAQGSSYEQYF
CDR3 DNA: TGTGCCACCAGTGATGCCCAGGGGAGCTCCTACGAGCAGTACTTC

J gene: TRBJ1-1
clone size: many
V gene: TRBV2
D gene: TRBD1
CDR3 protein: CASSEGGGKATEAFF
CDR3 DNA: TGTGCCAGCAGTGAAGGAGGGGGCAAGGCCACTGAAGCTTTCTTT

J gene: TRBJ1-2
clone size: -
V gene: TRBV6-5
D gene: TRBD1
CDR3 protein: CASSSRQGSYGYTF
CDR3 DNA: TGTGCCAGCAGTTCACGACAGGGAAGCTATGGCTACACCTTC

J gene: TRBJ2-7
clone size: -
V gene: TRBV5-1
D gene: -
CDR3 protein: CASSLGPGGSNEQYF
CDR3 DNA: TGCGCCAGCAGCTTGGGACCGGGGGGCTCTAACGAGCAGTACTTC